The rows below give T cell receptor beta chains drawn from one sample of a study of breast tumors, draining lymph nodes, adjacent tissues. TCRdb fed the multiplex PCR reads into MiXCR, producing one record per CDR3 protein. The data hold around 300,000 distinct CDR3 sequences, with over 30% observed a single time. Material: axillary lymph node tissue. These receptors all stem from a female donor with breast cancer. Some clones in this sample may be carry-over from other donors' samples. Each CDR3 is given with its conserved first and last residue. A D gene is named only where the DNA matches it firmly. Size is omitted from some rows. Given values are once, few, many or a class for expanded clones.

clone_size j_call v_call d_call cdr3_nt cdr3_aa
NA TRBJ1-1 TRBV7-9 TRBD1 TGTGCCAGCAGCTTAACGTCAGGGGGTTTGGGTAGCACTGAAGCTTTCTTT CASSLTSGGLGSTEAFF
NA TRBJ1-1 TRBV2 NA TGTGCCAGCAGTAGGTCCATCTCGTTTATGAACACTGAAGCTTTCTTT CASSRSISFMNTEAFF
NA TRBJ2-5 TRBV2 NA TGTGCCTGCAGTGCCGCTGGCGCAAGCGAGACCCAGTACTTC CACSAAGASETQYF
many TRBJ1-3 TRBV5-8 TRBD1 TGTGCCAGCAGCTCTATCGGACAGGGGGAAAACACCATATATTTT CASSSIGQGENTIYF
NA TRBJ1-6 TRBV2 NA TGTGCCAGCAGTGATCGGTCCTCTTCGAGTAGACCCCTCCCCTTT CASSDRSSSSRPLPF
many TRBJ2-2 TRBV4-2 TRBD2 TGTGCCAGCAGCCAAGACCCGGGACTAGCCGCGAACACCGGGGAGCTGTTTTTT CASSQDPGLAANTGELFF
many TRBJ2-2 TRBV24-1 TRBD2 TGTGCCACCAGTACGCAGGGTGGAGGGACTAGCGTCACCGGGGAGCTGTTTTTT CATSTQGGGTSVTGELFF
few TRBJ2-1 TRBV10-3 TRBD2 TGTGCCATCAGTGAAGGGCTAGCGGGATACAATGGGCAGTTCTTC CAISEGLAGYNGQFF
many TRBJ2-2 TRBV10-2 NA TGCGCCAGCAGTGAGTCTTGGACCGGGGAGCTGTTTTTT CASSESWTGELFF
few TRBJ1-4 TRBV18 NA TGTGCCAGCTCACCCGGGGAAAAACTGTTTTTT CASSPGEKLFF
few TRBJ2-1 TRBV30 NA TGTGCCTGGATTAAGACCGTATACAATGAGCAGTTCTTC CAWIKTVYNEQFF
many TRBJ2-1 TRBV14 TRBD2 TGTGCCAGCAGCGCAGGGACTAGCGGGAGAGTCTACAATGAGCAGTTCTTC CASSAGTSGRVYNEQFF
many TRBJ1-2 TRBV7-9 NA TGTGCCAGCAGCTTAAGGGACATCCATGGCTACACCTTC CASSLRDIHGYTF
many TRBJ2-5 TRBV29-1 NA TGCAGCGTTCAACCGGGGGTCCAAGAGACCCAGTACTTC CSVQPGVQETQYF
many TRBJ2-1 TRBV15 TRBD2 TGTGCCACCAGCCGACCGGGACTAGCGACCAATGAGCAGTTCTTC CATSRPGLATNEQFF
many TRBJ2-7 TRBV14 NA TGTGCCAGCAGCCGGCGGCAGGGAAAGAACGAGCAGTACTTC CASSRRQGKNEQYF
many TRBJ2-1 TRBV19 TRBD2 TGTGCCAGTAGTATGGGCGGCGGGAGGTTGGTCAATGAGCAGTTCTTC CASSMGGGRLVNEQFF
NA TRBJ2-5 TRBV20-1 NA TGCAGTGCTAGGGACTATGAAGGAGAGCGCCAGTACTTC CSARDYEGERQYF
many TRBJ2-2 TRBV12-3/TRBV12-4 TRBD1 TGTGCCAGCAGTTTGGGGCAGGGGGTGGGCACCGGGGAGCTGTTTTTT CASSLGQGVGTGELFF
NA TRBJ2-6 TRBV6-6 NA TGTGCCAGCGACCGGAGCAACCGCGCCCCGCTCTCTGGGGCCAACGTCCTGACTTTC CASDRSNRAPLSGANVLTF
NA TRBJ1-1 TRBV18 NA TGTGCCAGCTCACCCAAAGGCAACACTGAAGCTTTCTTT CASSPKGNTEAFF
NA TRBJ2-3 TRBV10-3 NA TGTGCCATCAGTGAGGTGGCTGGAGATACGCAGTATTTT CAISEVAGDTQYF
NA TRBJ2-4 TRBV20-1 NA TGCAGTGCTAGTGCTATGCAGGATGCCAAAAACATTCAGTACTTC CSASAMQDAKNIQYF
NA TRBJ2-1 TRBV20-1 NA TGCAGTGCTAGAGCACGGGAGAGGAGGAATGAGCAGTTCTTC CSARARERRNEQFF
NA TRBJ2-5 TRBV5-1 NA TGCGCCTGCGGGCCGCTAGGGACACAAGAGACCCAGTACTTC CACGPLGTQETQYF
many TRBJ2-5 TRBV9 TRBD2 TGTGCCAGCAGCGTAGCTACTAGCGGGAGGGCCGTAGGCCAAGAGACCCAGTACTTC CASSVATSGRAVGQETQYF
few TRBJ2-2 TRBV19 NA TGTGCCAGTAGCCGTGTCACCGGGGAGCTGTTTTTT CASSRVTGELFF
few TRBJ2-7 TRBV18 NA TGTGCCAGCTCTCCAACTCTCTACGAGCAGTACTTC CASSPTLYEQYF
few TRBJ1-5 TRBV13 NA TGTGCCAGCAGCTTAGGCCTTAGGACAGATAGCACAGATACGCAGCATTTT CASSLGLRTDSTDTQHF
many TRBJ1-5 TRBV24-1 NA TGTGCCACCAGTGATTCGGGTGGATCTGGTCAGCCCCAGCATTTT CATSDSGGSGQPQHF
NA TRBJ2-2 TRBV4-2 NA TGTGCCAGCAGCCAAGAAGCCTTCCGGGAGCTGCTTTTT CASSQEAFRELLF
few TRBJ2-5 TRBV6-1 NA TGTGCCATCATACCCCCCGGACTTCAAGAGACCCAGTACTTC CAIIPPGLQETQYF
NA TRBJ2-5 TRBV5-5 TRBD2 TGTGCCAGCAGGCCGCCGGGAGGGGGAGAGACCCAGTACTTC CASRPPGGGETQYF
many TRBJ2-1 TRBV5-1 NA TGCGCCAGCAGCCTTCCAGCGATACCTAACAATGAGCAGTTCTTC CASSLPAIPNNEQFF
NA TRBJ2-7 TRBV9 NA TGTGCCAGCAAAAACTCCTACGAGCAGTACTTC CASKNSYEQYF
once TRBJ1-4 TRBV4-1 NA TGCGCCAGCAGCCAAAGCGGGACAAACATTGCGTCACGTGAAAAACTGTTTTTT CASSQSGTNIASREKLFF
few TRBJ1-2 TRBV6-4 NA TGTGCCAGCAGTGAGTCGGAGGGCTACACCTTC CASSESEGYTF
many TRBJ1-4 TRBV7-9 NA TGTGCCAGCAGCTTAAGGGGGAAAGAAAAACTGTTTTTT CASSLRGKEKLFF
many TRBJ2-3 TRBV9 TRBD2 TGTGCCAGCAGCGTAGGGGATAGCGGGGGGGTCGATACGCAGTATTTT CASSVGDSGGVDTQYF
many TRBJ1-2 TRBV19 NA TGTGCCAGTAGTGGCCAGGGGATATCACACTATGGCTACACCTTC CASSGQGISHYGYTF
once TRBJ2-7 TRBV20-1 NA TGCAGTGCTAGTGTCCCGAGGGGCGCCTTCTCCGAGCAGTACTTC CSASVPRGAFSEQYF
NA TRBJ2-3 TRBV4-3 NA TGCGCCAGCAGCTCCAGCGGGTGGGCCAGAGATACGCAGTATTTT CASSSSGWARDTQYF
many TRBJ2-7 TRBV19 NA TGTGCCAGTAGTGCCCAGGGGTACGAGCAGTACTTC CASSAQGYEQYF
many TRBJ1-3 TRBV3-1 NA TGTGCCAGCAGCCAACCAGGCTCTGGAAACACCATATATTTT CASSQPGSGNTIYF
NA TRBJ1-4 TRBV12-3/TRBV12-4 TRBD1 TGTGCCAGCCGCGGACAGGGGAATGAAAAACTGTTTTTT CASRGQGNEKLFF
many TRBJ1-2 TRBV19 TRBD1 TGTGCCAGTGTCCGGGACAGCAATTCTCGTTATGGCTACACCTTC CASVRDSNSRYGYTF
NA TRBJ2-3 TRBV30 TRBD2 TGTGCCGGGAGTGTCCGCGGGAGGGCAGATACGCAGTATTTC CAGSVRGRADTQYF
NA TRBJ2-1 TRBV2 TRBD2 TGCGCCAGCAGTGAGAGGGGACTAGTTTCGGGTGAGCAGTCCTTC CASSERGLVSGEQSF
NA TRBJ2-7 TRBV11-2 NA TGTGCCAGCAGCCATGGAGCGGGCCCCTACGAGCAGTACTTC CASSHGAGPYEQYF
NA TRBJ2-2 TRBV13 NA TGTGCCAGCAGCGGATCGACAGGGGAGCTGTTTTTT CASSGSTGELFF